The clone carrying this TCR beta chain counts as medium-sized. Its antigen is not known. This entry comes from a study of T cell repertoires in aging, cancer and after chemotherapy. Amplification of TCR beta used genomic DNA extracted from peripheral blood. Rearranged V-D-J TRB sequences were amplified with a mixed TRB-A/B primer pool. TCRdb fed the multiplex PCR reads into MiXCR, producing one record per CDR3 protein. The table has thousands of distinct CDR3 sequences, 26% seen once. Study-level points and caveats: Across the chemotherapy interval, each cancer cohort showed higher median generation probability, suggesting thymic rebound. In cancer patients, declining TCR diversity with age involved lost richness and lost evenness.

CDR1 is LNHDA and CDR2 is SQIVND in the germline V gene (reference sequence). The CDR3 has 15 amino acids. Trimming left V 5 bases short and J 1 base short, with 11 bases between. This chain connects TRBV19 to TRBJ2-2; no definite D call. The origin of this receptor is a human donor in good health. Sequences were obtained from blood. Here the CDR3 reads CASSVVGGNTGELFF. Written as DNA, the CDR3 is TGTGCCAGTAGTGTTGTAGGTGGGAACACCGGGGAGCTGTTTTTT.